The 18 T cell receptor beta chains in this list originate from one sample, sequenced in a study of kidney transplant recipient with SARS-CoV-2 infection. MiXCR, run by TCRdb on the reads, gives a single entry per CDR3 protein. Among under 250,000 distinct CDR3 sequences listed, 25% to 30% were seen once. The sample here was a blood sample, taken at baseline and on day 111 from a kidney transplant recipient. The origin of the receptors is a male patient younger than 45 who had COVID-19 and was a kidney transplant recipient. The T cells may partly be graft donor cells.

Only a few counts were recorded for this clonotype. The chain links TRBV3-1 to TRBJ1-3, with a weak D call TRBD1 (5 bases). Germline V gene data show CDR1 as LGHDT and CDR2 as YNNKEL (reference sequence). V lost 3 bases and J 5 bases, leaving 5 bases between the germline ends. There are 12 residues in the CDR3. In nucleotides, the CDR3 is TGTGCCAGCAGCCAGGGGCGAAACACCATATATTTT. Its protein is CASSQGRNTIYF.

This clonotype occurred a few times. This chain joins TRBV20-1 and TRBJ1-6; no clear D gene. Trimming pared 0 bases from V and 5 bases from J, leaving 11 bases between. CDR1 and CDR2 from the germline V gene are DFQATT and SNEGSKA (reference sequence). The CDR3 loop spans 15 amino acids. The CDR3 here is CSARDRTRDNSPLHF. DNA for the CDR3: TGCAGTGCTAGAGATCGGACGCGGGATAATTCACCCCTCCACTTT.

Concerning this clonotype itself: A read error is possible here, since a much larger clone lies one base away. The rearrangement uses TRBV6-2 or TRBV6-3 and TRBJ2-1; D may be TRBD2 (6 bases). In germline, CDR1 is MNHEY, CDR2 SVGEGT. CDR3 length: 14 residues. The CDR3 DNA is TGTGCCCGCAGTTATAGCGGAGGGCCCAATGAGCAGTTCTTC. Translated: CARSYSGGPNEQFF.

As for this clonotype: This may be a read error: a much more frequent sequence differs by one nucleotide. DNA for the CDR3: TGTGCCGCCAGTGGCCTTGAACAGGGGACCGGGGAGCTGTTTTTT. This sequence encodes CAASGLEQGTGELFF. The rearrangement uses TRBV24-1 and TRBJ2-2; 7 nucleotides line up with TRBD1. This CDR3 has 15 residues. Germline assignment: CDR1 KGHDR and CDR2 SFDVKD.

In regard to this clonotype: An end of the junction does not agree with germline; a read error may underlie this. The chain links TRBV13 to TRBJ2-1, with 7 bases matching TRBD2. Germline V gene lookup returns CDR1 PRHDT and CDR2 FYEKMQ (reference sequence). The CDR3 covers 16 residues. Here the CDR3 reads CASRSTRGNSYIEQFF. CDR3 DNA: TGTGCCAGCAGATCGACGCGGGGGAACTCCTACATTGAGCAGTTCTTC.

This clonotype came up a few times. The J gene is TRBJ1-4, the V gene TRBV7-9, with D unclear. CDR3 size: 15 residues. Trimming removed 6 bases from V and 4 bases from J, with 15 bases in between. Germline V gene data show CDR1 as SEHNR and CDR2 as FQNEAQ (reference sequence). CDR3 amino acids: CASSPEDGNNEKLFF. CDR3 coding DNA: TGTGCCAGCAGTCCAGAAGACGGAAATAATGAAAAACTGTTTTTT.

As concerns this clonotype: A single base separates this from a much larger clone, so it may be a read error. This chain connects TRBV11-2 to TRBJ1-2; no firm D call. The CDR3 extends over 17 amino acids. In germline, CDR1 is SGHAT, CDR2 FQNNGV. The V end lost 5 bases, the J end lost 4 bases, and 23 bases lay between the germline ends. The CDR3, as DNA: TGTGCCAGCAGCAGTCAAGCACCAAGCAGAAAGACCTATGGCTACACCTTC. This translates into CASSSQAPSRKTYGYTF. The variable domain in full, completed from reference TRBV11-2 and TRBJ1-2, reads EAGVAQSPRYKIIEKRQSVAFWCNPISGHATLYWYQQILGQGPKLLIQFQNNGVVDDSQLPKDRFSAERLKGVDSTLKIQPAKLEDSAVYLCASSSQAPSRKTYGYTFGSGTRLTVV.

This clonotype was observed at least ten times. The chain joins TRBV11-3 to TRBJ2-3; possible D gene TRBD2, 5 bases. The V gene's germline CDR1 is SGHNT and CDR2 YENEEA. Between the trimmed V and J ends, which lost 7 bases and 4 bases, there was a span of 18 bases. The CDR3 totals 15 residues. CDR3 nucleotide sequence: TGTGCCAGCAACTCTCGAACGGGGTCGGCAGATACGCAGTATTTT. It translates to CASNSRTGSADTQYF.

Points on this clonotype: A much larger clone lies one base from this, so it may be a read error. The chain recombines TRBV19 with TRBJ1-5; D is possibly TRBD1 (5 bases). CDR1 and CDR2 from the germline V gene are LNHDA and SQIVND (reference sequence). This CDR3 is 17 amino acids long. The CDR3 region is CASSISWLQGLIQPRHF. In DNA form, the CDR3 reads TGTGCCAGTAGTATTTCCTGGCTGCAGGGTTTAATTCAGCCCCGGCATTTT.

This clonotype was found once. CDR3 nucleotide sequence: TGTGCCAGCAGCGGCGTGGCGGTCGCTAGAAAGACCTATGGCTACACCTTC. Amino acids: CASSGVAVARKTYGYTF. This chain joins TRBV16 and TRBJ1-2; D ambiguous. Per germline, CDR1 KGHSY and CDR2 FQNENV. V was trimmed by 5 bases and J by 4 bases, leaving 23 bases between them. The CDR3 spans 17 residues.

A word on this clonotype: One base away lies a much larger clone, so this may be a sequencing read error. The chain joins TRBV6-5 to TRBJ2-2, with a tentative D call TRBD2 (6 bases). Germline lookup yields CDR1 MNHEY and CDR2 SVGAGI. The CDR3 is 15 residues long. In nucleotides, the CDR3 is TGTGCCAGCAGGTCGGGACTTTCAGACACCAGGGAGCTGTTTTTT. Protein product: CASRSGLSDTRELFF.

Comments on this clonotype: A much bigger clone sits one base away, suggesting this may be a read error. The chain joins TRBV6-2 or TRBV6-3 to TRBJ1-2; D not certain. The CDR3 runs to 14 residues. Germline V lookup: CDR1 MNHEY, CDR2 SVGEGT. This chain's CDR3 is CAGSYPAEAFGYTF. The CDR3 nucleotides read TGTGCCGGCAGTTACCCCGCGGAAGCCTTTGGCTACACCTTC.

This clonotype was seen many times. The genes are TRBV20-1 and TRBJ2-7; D is undetermined. The CDR3 runs to 10 residues. The V and J ends lost 6 bases and 7 bases respectively, with 10 bases between them. Per germline, CDR1 DFQATT and CDR2 SNEGSKA (reference sequence). The CDR3 nucleotides read TGCAGTGCAGCCGGAGAGGAGCAGTACTTC. Protein sequence: CSAAGEEQYF.

On this clonotype: This may be a read error: a much more frequent sequence differs by one nucleotide. The genes are TRBV6-8 and TRBJ1-3; tentative D call: TRBD1 (6 bases). The CDR3 loop spans 11 amino acids. Germline V lookup: CDR1 MNHGY, CDR2 SAAAGT. V lost 8 bases and J 8 bases, leaving 10 bases between the germline ends. CDR3 region: CASGGLDTIYF. Written as DNA, the CDR3 is TGTGCCAGCGGGGGGCTGGACACCATATATTTT.

Notes on this clonotype: This could be a read error, since a much larger clone is one nucleotide away. The chain's CDR3 is CASSLGREGWNTQCF. In nucleotides, the CDR3 is TGTGCCAGCAGCCTCGGGAGAGAGGGGTGGAATACGCAGTGTTTT. The chain couples TRBV6-5 to TRBJ2-3; D possibly corresponds to TRBD2 (6 bases). This CDR3 has 15 amino acids. Germline CDR1 is MNHEY and CDR2 is SVGAGI.

The J gene is TRBJ1-1, the V gene TRBV19; D unclear. The V end was cut by 6 bases, the J end by 1 base, with 15 bases between. There are 15 residues in the CDR3. Germline V lookup: CDR1 LNHDA, CDR2 SQIVND (reference sequence). CDR3 DNA sequence: TGTGCCAGTAGGGTAGACTTGCGAGGGAACACTGAAGCTTTCTTT. This codes for CASRVDLRGNTEAFF. Based on the CDR3 plus reference TRBV19 and TRBJ1-1, the full variable domain is DGGITQSPKYLFRKEGQNVTLSCEQNLNHDAMYWYRQDPGQGLRLIYYSQIVNDFQKGDIAEGYSVSREKKESFPLTVTSAQKNPTAFYLCASRVDLRGNTEAFFGQGTRLTVV.

For this clonotype: A much larger clonotype is one base distant, so this may be a read error. This chain links TRBV25-1 with TRBJ2-1; TRBD2 aligns across 11 bases. This CDR3 has 15 residues. In germline, CDR1 is MGHDK, CDR2 SYGVNS. CDR3 in amino acids: CASTGLAGRYNEQLF. Here the CDR3 DNA reads TGTGCCAGCACAGGACTAGCGGGCAGGTACAATGAGCAGCTCTTC.

This clonotype was seen ten or more times. The chain recombines TRBV7-4 with TRBJ1-2; D remains ambiguous. V was clipped by 5 bases and J by 4 bases, with 23 bases between them. The germline gives CDR1 SGHVT, CDR2 SQSDAQ. This CDR3 region has 17 residues. In DNA form, the CDR3 reads TGTGCCAGCAGCGTGGATTTTTCAGCTCGAAAGACCTATGGCTACACCTTC. This encodes CASSVDFSARKTYGYTF.